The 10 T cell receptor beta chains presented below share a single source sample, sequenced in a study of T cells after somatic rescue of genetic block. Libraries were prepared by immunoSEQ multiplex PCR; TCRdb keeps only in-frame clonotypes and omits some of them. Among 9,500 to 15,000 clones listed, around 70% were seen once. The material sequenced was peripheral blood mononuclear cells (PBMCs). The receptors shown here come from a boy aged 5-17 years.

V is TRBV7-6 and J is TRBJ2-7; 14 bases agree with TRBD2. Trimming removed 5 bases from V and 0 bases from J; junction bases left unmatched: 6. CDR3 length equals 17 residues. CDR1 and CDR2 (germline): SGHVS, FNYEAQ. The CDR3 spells CASSPWTSGRSSYEQYF. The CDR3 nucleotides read TGTGCCAGCAGCCCATGGACTAGCGGGAGGAGCTCCTACGAGCAGTACTTC.

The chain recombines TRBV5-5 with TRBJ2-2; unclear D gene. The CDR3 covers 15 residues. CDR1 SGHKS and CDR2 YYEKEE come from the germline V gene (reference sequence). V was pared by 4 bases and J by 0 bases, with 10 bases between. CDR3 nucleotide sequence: TGTGCCAGCAGCGTGGGCCATACGAACACCGGGGAGCTGTTTTTT. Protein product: CASSVGHTNTGELFF.

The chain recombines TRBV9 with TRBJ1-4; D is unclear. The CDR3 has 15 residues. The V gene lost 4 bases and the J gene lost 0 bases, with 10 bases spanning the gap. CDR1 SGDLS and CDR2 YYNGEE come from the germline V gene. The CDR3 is CASSPRLATNEKLFF. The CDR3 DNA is TGTGCCAGCAGCCCCCGGCTTGCAACTAATGAAAAACTGTTTTTT. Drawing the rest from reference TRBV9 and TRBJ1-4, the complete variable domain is DSGVTQTPKHLITATGQRVTLRCSPRSGDLSVYWYQQSLDQGLQFLIQYYNGEERAKGNILERFSAQQFPDLHSELNLSSLELGDSALYFCASSPRLATNEKLFFGSGTQLSVL.

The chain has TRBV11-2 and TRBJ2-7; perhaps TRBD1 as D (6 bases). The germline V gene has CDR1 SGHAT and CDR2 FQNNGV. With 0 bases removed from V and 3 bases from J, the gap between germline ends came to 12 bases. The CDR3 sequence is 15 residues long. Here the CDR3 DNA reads TGTGCCAGCAGCTTAGAGCCAGGGGTAAGCTACGAGCAGTACTTC. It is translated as CASSLEPGVSYEQYF.

The CDR3 nucleotides are TGTGCCAGCAGCGTCTCGACTAGCGGGGTCCACGCGAACACCGGGGAGCTGTTTTTT. Amino acid sequence: CASSVSTSGVHANTGELFF. This rearrangement joins TRBV9 to TRBJ2-2, with 11 bases identical to TRBD2. CDR3 size: 19 residues. From germline, CDR1 is SGDLS and CDR2 YYNGEE. V lost 2 bases, J lost 0 bases, and 9 bases stayed unmatched.

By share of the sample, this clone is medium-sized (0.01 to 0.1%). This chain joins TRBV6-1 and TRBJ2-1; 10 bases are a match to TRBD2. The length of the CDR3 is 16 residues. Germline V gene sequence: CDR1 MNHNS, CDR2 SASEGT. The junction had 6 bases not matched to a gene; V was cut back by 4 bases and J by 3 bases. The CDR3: CASSVHSGGLYNEQFF. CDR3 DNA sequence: TGTGCCAGCAGTGTTCATAGCGGGGGGCTCTACAATGAGCAGTTCTTC.

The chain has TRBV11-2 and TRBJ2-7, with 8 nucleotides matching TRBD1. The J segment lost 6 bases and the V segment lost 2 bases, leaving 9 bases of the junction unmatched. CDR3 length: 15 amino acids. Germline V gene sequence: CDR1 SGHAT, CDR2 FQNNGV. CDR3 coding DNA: TGTGCCAGCAGCTTATCCCCCGGACAGGGAGTCGAGCAGTACTTC. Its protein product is CASSLSPGQGVEQYF.

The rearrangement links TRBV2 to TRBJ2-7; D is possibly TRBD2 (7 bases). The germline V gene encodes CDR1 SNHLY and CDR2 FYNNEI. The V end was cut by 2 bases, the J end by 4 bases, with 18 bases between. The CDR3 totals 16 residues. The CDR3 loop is CASSESNGGGLYEQYF. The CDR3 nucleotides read TGTGCCAGCAGTGAAAGTAATGGGGGGGGCCTATACGAGCAGTACTTC.

In nucleotides, the CDR3 is TGTGCCAGCAGTGTTAGCGGGACAGGAGGCAATGAGCAGTTCTTC. Protein sequence: CASSVSGTGGNEQFF. The chain has TRBV6-6 and TRBJ2-1; either TRBD1 or TRBD2 may fit D (8 bases each). Germline loops: CDR1 MNHNY, CDR2 SVGAGI (reference sequence). The CDR3 has 15 residues. V lost 5 bases and J 6 bases, leaving 17 bases between the germline ends.

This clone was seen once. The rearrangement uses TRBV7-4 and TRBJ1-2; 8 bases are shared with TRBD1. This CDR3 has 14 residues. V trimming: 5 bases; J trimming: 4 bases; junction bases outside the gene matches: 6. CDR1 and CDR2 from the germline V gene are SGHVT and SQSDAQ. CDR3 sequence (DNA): TGTGCCAGCAGCACCAGGGGGCTCGGCTATGGCTACACCTTC. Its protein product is CASSTRGLGYGYTF.